Presented here are 19 T cell receptor beta chains from one specimen sequenced in a study of CD8 T cells in Susac syndrome. Random hexamers were used to reverse transcribe the RNA input (about 0.45 to 1 ug). A single record per CDR3 protein comes from TCRdb applying MiXCR to the immunoSEQ multiplex PCR reads. The sample comprises under 95,000 distinct CDR3 sequences, 85% to 95% of which are singletons, and about 0.3% rests with the top ten. Sequenced sample: CD4+ T cells from PBMCs. These receptors came from a human donor with Susac syndrome.

The chain recombines TRBV30 with TRBJ2-7, with 9 bases fitting TRBD1. In germline, CDR1 is GTSNPN, CDR2 SVGIG (reference sequence). V lost 3 bases and J lost 5; bases outside the gene matches: 11. The CDR3 totals 15 residues. The chain's CDR3 is CAWSRGDRVLDEQYF. In DNA, the CDR3 is TGTGCCTGGAGCCGGGGGGACAGGGTACTGGACGAGCAGTACTTC.

The V and J genes are TRBV30 and TRBJ1-5; D is uncertain. Deletions cut 3 bases from V and 6 bases from J, with 12 bases between. CDR1 and CDR2 from the germline V gene are GTSNPN and SVGIG (reference sequence). The CDR3 runs to 13 residues. CDR3 sequence: CAWSGGPGQPQHF. The CDR3 DNA reads as TGTGCCTGGAGCGGCGGGCCCGGTCAGCCCCAGCATTTT. The complete variable domain, with remaining parts taken from reference TRBV30 and TRBJ1-5, reads SQTIHQWPATLVQPVGSPLSLECTVEGTSNPNLYWYRQAAGRGLQLLFYSVGIGQISSEVPQNLSASRPQDRQFILSSKKLLLSDSGFYLCAWSGGPGQPQHFGDGTRLSIL.

This chain uses TRBV5-1 with TRBJ2-1; D perhaps matches TRBD2 (5 bases). CDR1 and CDR2 from the germline V gene are SGHRS and YFSETQ. The CDR3 sequence is 17 residues long. Trimming removed 4 bases from V and 5 bases from J, with 22 bases in between. The CDR3 sequence is CASSLTPLAEENNEQFF. CDR3 sequence (DNA): TGCGCCAGCAGCCTAACACCCCTAGCCGAGGAGAACAATGAGCAGTTCTTC.

J is TRBJ2-1 and V is TRBV20-1; weak D call: TRBD2 (7 bases). The CDR3 is made up of 12 amino acids. V shed 4 bases and J shed 4 bases, with 8 bases lying between them. The germline CDR1 and CDR2 sequences are DFQATT and SNEGSKA (reference sequence). The CDR3 DNA reads TGCAGTGCTAAGGGGGGGTACAATGAGCAGTTCTTC. Its protein product is CSAKGGYNEQFF.

This chain connects TRBV11-2 to TRBJ2-3; weak D call: TRBD1 (6 bases). CDR1 and CDR2 (germline): SGHAT, FQNNGV. V lost 5 bases and J lost 4, with 16 bases in between. The CDR3 is 15 residues long. The CDR3 DNA sequence: TGTGCCAGCAGCCCTAGGGCAGGGGACGCAGATACGCAGTATTTT. Encoded protein: CASSPRAGDADTQYF.

The rearrangement uses TRBV6-6 and TRBJ1-2, with a weak D call TRBD1 (6 bases). V was pared by 0 bases and J by 8 bases, with 10 bases between. The CDR3 is made up of 13 amino acids. The germline V gene encodes CDR1 MNHNY and CDR2 SVGAGI (reference sequence). CDR3 sequence: CASSYSGQPGYTF. As DNA, the CDR3 is TGTGCCAGCAGTTACTCCGGACAGCCAGGCTACACCTTC.

The chain links TRBV7-2 to TRBJ2-5; a possible D gene is TRBD1 (6 bases). Germline V CDR1 and CDR2: SGHTA, FQGNSA. The CDR3 is 15 residues long. Trimming took 1 base from V and 4 from J, leaving 13 bases between them. For the CDR3, the DNA is TGTGCCAGCAGCTTAGATACAGGGTTCACAGAGACCCAGTACTTC. This gives the protein CASSLDTGFTETQYF.

The genes are TRBV20-1 and TRBJ1-1, with TRBD1 matching 9 bases. Germline-derived CDR1 and CDR2 are DFQATT and SNEGSKA (reference sequence). Losses at the gene ends were 5 bases for V and 8 bases for J; bases not matched to a gene: 12. This CDR3 has 14 residues. The CDR3 protein is CSAPNRGQRMEAFF. DNA of the CDR3: TGCAGTGCTCCTAACAGGGGGCAGAGGATGGAAGCTTTCTTT.

The V call is TRBV29-1, the J call TRBJ1-1, with D possibly matching TRBD1 (5 bases). Germline-derived CDR1 and CDR2 are SQVTM and ANQGSEA. The CDR3 runs to 14 residues. Trimming removed 3 bases from V and 1 base from J, with 12 bases in between. The chain's CDR3 is CSVEARGRNTEAFF. The CDR3, as DNA: TGCAGCGTTGAGGCGCGGGGACGGAACACTGAAGCTTTCTTT.

The CDR3 sequence is CASSSPAGRDEAFF. CDR3 nucleotide sequence: TGTGCCAGCAGCTCACCTGCGGGGCGGGATGAAGCTTTCTTT. This sequence joins TRBV28 and TRBJ1-1, with D possibly being TRBD1 (5 bases). V was pared by 6 bases and J by 7 bases, with 18 bases between. CDR1 is MDHEN, CDR2 SYDVKM, per germline. The CDR3 runs to 14 residues. Based on the CDR3 plus reference TRBV28 and TRBJ1-1, the full variable domain is DVKVTQSSRYLVKRTGEKVFLECVQDMDHENMFWYRQDPGLGLRLIYFSYDVKMKEKGDIPEGYSVSREKKERFSLILESASTNQTSMYLCASSSPAGRDEAFFGQGTRLTVV.

This sequence joins TRBV30 and TRBJ1-1; no clear D. The germline V gene has CDR1 GTSNPN and CDR2 SVGIG (reference sequence). V lost 5 bases, J lost 0 bases, and 10 bases lay in between. CDR3 length: 13 residues. The CDR3 coding sequence is TGTGCCTGGGCGGGAGGATTGAACACTGAAGCTTTCTTT. It translates to CAWAGGLNTEAFF.

For the CDR3, the DNA is TGCGCCAGCAGCTTGGCTAGCGCTACAGAGACCCAGTACTTC. Translated: CASSLASATETQYF. The chain combines TRBV5-1 with TRBJ2-5; D possibly corresponds to TRBD2 (6 bases). CDR1 and CDR2 from the germline V gene are SGHRS and YFSETQ. The V gene lost 0 bases and the J gene lost 4 bases, with 10 bases spanning the gap. The CDR3 totals 14 residues. The complete variable domain, with remaining parts taken from reference TRBV5-1 and TRBJ2-5, reads KAGVTQTPRYLIKTRGQQVTLSCSPISGHRSVSWYQQTPGQGLQFLFEYFSETQRNKGNFPGRFSGRQFSNSRSEMNVSTLELGDSALYLCASSLASATETQYFGPGTRLLVL.

CDR3 region: CASRSGGIGDTQYF. As DNA, the CDR3 is TGTGCCAGCAGGTCGGGGGGCATCGGAGATACGCAGTATTTT. The chain couples TRBV6-5 to TRBJ2-3, with D maybe TRBD2 (7 bases). Germline CDR1 and CDR2: MNHEY and SVGAGI. The CDR3 is 14 amino acids. Trimming removed 6 bases at V and 5 bases at J, with 15 bases between.

The J gene is TRBJ1-6, the V gene TRBV29-1, with a possible D match to TRBD1 (6 bases). The CDR3 length is 13 residues. The V and J ends lost 5 bases and 7 bases respectively, with 12 bases between them. Per the germline V gene, CDR1 is SQVTM and CDR2 is ANQGSEA. The CDR3 protein is CSVQDSLNSPLHF. DNA of the CDR3: TGCAGCGTTCAGGACAGCCTAAATTCACCCCTCCACTTT.

This clonotype was seen once. The rearrangement joins TRBV6-5 to TRBJ1-2, with TRBD1 matching over 7 bases. The ends lost 0 bases at V and 4 bases at J; junction bases unmatched: 5. Germline V gives CDR1 MNHEY, CDR2 SVGAGI. The CDR3 runs 15 residues. The DNA for the CDR3 is TGTGCCAGCAGTTACTCGGGTACAGGGGTCTATGGCTACACCTTC. The encoded protein is CASSYSGTGVYGYTF.

The rearrangement joins TRBV20-1 to TRBJ2-2; D is undetermined. The CDR3 is made up of 13 amino acids. CDR1 DFQATT and CDR2 SNEGSKA come from the germline V gene (reference sequence). V gave up 4 bases and J gave up 7 bases, with 13 bases separating them. CDR3 bases: TGCAGTGCTATGCACACACAGAACGGGGAGCTGTTTTTT. This encodes CSAMHTQNGELFF.

This chain joins TRBV12-3 or TRBV12-4 and TRBJ2-2; D might be TRBD1 (6 bases). Trimming pared 6 bases from V and 0 bases from J, leaving 11 bases between. The length of the CDR3 is 15 residues. CDR3 DNA sequence: TGTGCCAGCAGAGAAGGACAGACGAACACCGGGGAGCTGTTTTTT. This encodes CASREGQTNTGELFF.

This clonotype was counted a few times. The gene calls are TRBV12-3 or TRBV12-4 and TRBJ1-1; D is unresolved. V lost 3 bases to trimming and J lost 0 bases, with 5 bases between them. The length of the CDR3 is 13 residues. This chain's CDR3 is CASSFAVNTEAFF. CDR3 coding DNA: TGTGCCAGCAGTTTTGCAGTGAACACTGAAGCTTTCTTT.

The chain uses TRBV11-2 and TRBJ2-7; the D gene is possibly TRBD2 (5 bases). Trimming removed 6 bases from V and 3 bases from J, with 9 bases in between. This CDR3 spans 12 amino acids. Germline V lookup: CDR1 SGHAT, CDR2 FQNNGV. The chain's CDR3 is CASSSAGYEQYF. The CDR3 DNA reads as TGTGCCAGCAGTTCCGCGGGCTACGAGCAGTACTTC.